The 18 T cell receptor beta chains below come from one sample, sequenced in a study of OX40 agonist ivuxolimab in advanced cancers. Assay used: immunoSEQ multiplex PCR; TCRdb lists only in-frame clones, some missing. The sample has about 59,000 clones, 70% to 90% seen once; the top ten hold 0.76%. Here the sequenced sample was CD4+ or CD8+ T cells sorted from blood, taken in a trial of the OX40 agonist ivuxolimab. Source of these receptors: an adult with an advanced solid tumor such as melanoma, head and neck, liver or kidney cancer.

The rearrangement uses TRBV7-9 and TRBJ2-6, with D possibly being TRBD1 (6 bases). The CDR3 has 16 residues. Per the germline V gene, CDR1 is SEHNR and CDR2 is FQNEAQ (reference sequence). Trimming removed 5 bases from V and 0 bases from J, with 11 bases in between. CDR3 amino acids: CASSPVTGSGANVLTF. For the CDR3, the DNA is TGTGCCAGCAGCCCGGTGACAGGCTCTGGGGCCAACGTCCTGACTTTC.

V is TRBV5-4 and J is TRBJ1-4, with D unresolved. There are 14 residues in the CDR3. From germline, CDR1 is SGHNT and CDR2 YYREEE (reference sequence). Trimming left V 1 base short and J 3 bases short, with 7 bases between. The CDR3 reads CASSLLGPNEKLFF. The CDR3, as DNA: TGTGCCAGCAGCTTGCTAGGGCCTAATGAAAAACTGTTTTTT.

This clone was seen just once. This chain connects TRBV19 to TRBJ2-2; TRBD1 matches 9 bases. Looked up from germline, CDR1 is LNHDA and CDR2 is SQIVND (reference sequence). There are 16 residues in the CDR3. V shed 3 bases, J shed 5 bases, and the junction held 7 bases outside the gene matches. The chain's CDR3 is CASSMVAGTGTGELFF. DNA of the CDR3: TGTGCCAGTAGTATGGTTGCCGGGACAGGGACCGGGGAGCTGTTTTTT.

This chain links TRBV6-1 with TRBJ2-3; tentative D call: TRBD2 (5 bases). In germline, CDR1 is MNHNS, CDR2 SASEGT. Trimming stripped 2 bases from V and 2 bases from J, with 11 bases between. This CDR3 spans 15 amino acids. Written as DNA, the CDR3 is TGTGCCAGCAGTGAATTCCACGGGGACACAGATACGCAGTATTTT. Translated, it gives CASSEFHGDTDTQYF.

The count of this clone is one. V is TRBV19 and J is TRBJ2-5, with TRBD1 as a possible D gene (6 bases). This CDR3 comprises 11 residues. The germline V gene has CDR1 LNHDA and CDR2 SQIVND (reference sequence). Trimming removed 10 bases at V and 5 bases at J, with 11 bases between. The CDR3, as DNA: TGTGCCACCAGGGGTGGGGAGACCCAGTACTTC. It translates to CATRGGETQYF.

The chain recombines TRBV7-2 with TRBJ2-5, with D possibly called TRBD1 or TRBD2 (6 bases each). The CDR3 runs to 14 residues. V lost 5 bases, J lost 1 base, and 11 bases lay in between. Germline V gives CDR1 SGHTA, CDR2 FQGNSA. The CDR3: CASSKEGGQETQYF. In DNA, the CDR3 is TGTGCCAGCAGCAAAGAGGGGGGCCAAGAGACCCAGTACTTC.

This chain uses TRBV5-1 with TRBJ1-5, with D maybe TRBD1 (5 bases). The CDR3 loop spans 13 amino acids. V lost 2 bases and J lost 5, with 8 bases in between. The germline V gene has CDR1 SGHRS and CDR2 YFSETQ. CDR3 coding DNA: TGCGCCAGCAGCTTCCAGGGTGATCAGCCCCAGCATTTT. This gives the protein CASSFQGDQPQHF.

V is TRBV5-1 and J is TRBJ1-1; possibly TRBD1 for D (6 bases). The CDR3 is made up of 17 amino acids. V was trimmed by 0 bases and J by 0 bases, leaving 15 bases between them. Per the germline V gene, CDR1 is SGHRS and CDR2 is YFSETQ. The CDR3 spells CASSLGTSGVMNTEAFF. DNA of the CDR3: TGCGCCAGCAGCTTGGGGACTTCAGGGGTAATGAACACTGAAGCTTTCTTT.

The J gene is TRBJ2-2, the V gene TRBV5-4; D is uncertain. Trimming shortened V by 0 bases and J by 7 bases, and 4 bases separated the two germline ends. CDR1 and CDR2 from the germline V gene are SGHNT and YYREEE (reference sequence). The CDR3 runs 12 residues. Written as DNA, the CDR3 is TGTGCCAGCAGCTTGGATCTCGGGGAGCTGTTTTTT. It yields the protein CASSLDLGELFF.

The CDR3 loop reads CATFRAIGRQPQHF. DNA for the CDR3: TGTGCCACCTTTAGGGCCATAGGGCGACAGCCCCAGCATTTT. The chain recombines TRBV28 with TRBJ1-5; D unresolved. V was trimmed by 10 bases and J by 7 bases, leaving 20 bases between them. CDR3 length equals 14 residues. Looked up from germline, CDR1 is MDHEN and CDR2 is SYDVKM.

The rearrangement joins TRBV27 to TRBJ2-2, with D possibly being TRBD2 (7 bases). The length of the CDR3 is 14 residues. With 5 bases removed from V and 7 bases from J, the gap between germline ends came to 14 bases. Germline V gives CDR1 MNHEY, CDR2 SMNVEV (reference sequence). In nucleotides, the CDR3 is TGTGCCAGCAGTCCCGGGGGGCCGCGCGGGGAGCTGTTTTTT. Its translation is CASSPGGPRGELFF.

The chain is built from TRBV30 and TRBJ1-1; D uncertain. The CDR3 has 12 amino acids. Germline loops: CDR1 GTSNPN, CDR2 SVGIG (reference sequence). The ends were cut back, 5 bases at V and 6 bases at J, with 13 bases in the middle. The CDR3: CAWGGGRAEAFF. The CDR3 DNA is TGTGCCTGGGGTGGTGGCCGGGCTGAAGCTTTCTTT.

The chain is built from TRBV19 and TRBJ2-7; perhaps TRBD1 as D (6 bases). The germline CDR1 and CDR2 sequences are LNHDA and SQIVND (reference sequence). Trimming stripped 10 bases from V and 1 base from J, with 14 bases between. The CDR3 extends over 13 amino acids. The DNA of the CDR3 is TGTGCCACTCAGGGGTCCAATTCCTACGAGCAGTACTTC. It translates to CATQGSNSYEQYF.

The chain links TRBV4-3 to TRBJ1-4, with D possibly being TRBD1 (5 bases). Germline V gene lookup returns CDR1 LGHNA and CDR2 YSLEER. V gave up 0 bases and J gave up 10 bases, with 15 bases separating them. CDR3 size: 15 residues. CDR3 protein: CASSQEDQGMGKLFF. The CDR3 nucleotides are TGCGCCAGCAGCCAAGAGGATCAGGGAATGGGAAAACTGTTTTTT.

The chain uses TRBV2 and TRBJ1-1, with D unresolved. The V gene lost 2 bases and the J gene lost 6 bases, with 16 bases spanning the gap. The CDR3 extends over 15 amino acids. Germline loops: CDR1 SNHLY, CDR2 FYNNEI. As DNA, the CDR3 is TGTGCCAGCAGTGAATTAGGCACCGTAGTCGCTGAAGCTTTCTTT. Its translation: CASSELGTVVAEAFF.

V gene TRBV19 combines with J gene TRBJ1-2; 7 bases line up with TRBD1. J gave up 5 bases and V 5 bases, and 14 bases lay outside the gene matches. Germline lookup yields CDR1 LNHDA and CDR2 SQIVND (reference sequence). This CDR3 has 16 residues. CDR3 nucleotides: TGTGCCAGTAGTCTTTTATCGGGACAGACTACTTATGGCTACACCTTC. Translation: CASSLLSGQTTYGYTF.

The chain combines TRBV28 with TRBJ1-2; maybe TRBD1 (6 bases). Germline-derived CDR1 and CDR2 are MDHEN and SYDVKM. The CDR3 is made up of 14 amino acids. V shed 5 bases and J shed 3 bases, with 13 bases lying between them. CDR3 protein: CASSRMTGDYGYTF. The CDR3 region has the DNA TGTGCCAGCAGTCGTATGACAGGAGACTATGGCTACACCTTC.

This clone was observed a handful of times. The rearrangement links TRBV14 to TRBJ1-1; D remains ambiguous. This CDR3 region has 15 residues. Trimming removed 0 bases from V and 5 bases from J, with 13 bases in between. Per germline, CDR1 SGHDN and CDR2 FVKESK. The CDR3 coding sequence is TGTGCCAGCAGCCAAGATAACGGGTTTAAGACTGAAGCTTTCTTT. Amino acid sequence: CASSQDNGFKTEAFF.